The 18 T cell receptor beta chains given below trace back to one sample, sequenced in a study of T cell responses to AZD1222 COVID-19 vaccine. The method was immunoSEQ multiplex PCR; TCRdb's version includes in-frame clones alone and lacks a portion of them. This table holds about 180,000 clones, 75% to 90% found once. Specimen: peripheral blood, collected 28 days after the second dose of the MenACWY control vaccine. Receptors originate from an adult who received the MenACWY meningococcal vaccine as a control.

V usage is TRBV7-9 and J usage is TRBJ1-5; D is uncertain. The V end was cut by 6 bases, the J end by 0 bases, with 15 bases between. In germline, CDR1 is SEHNR, CDR2 FQNEAQ (reference sequence). CDR3 length equals 16 residues. The CDR3 sequence: CASSYAQWYSNQPQHF. In DNA, the CDR3 is TGTGCCAGCAGTTATGCTCAGTGGTATAGCAATCAGCCCCAGCATTTT.

V is TRBV2 and J is TRBJ1-1; 9 bases are shared with TRBD1. The germline CDR1 and CDR2 sequences are SNHLY and FYNNEI. Trimming took 7 bases from V and 4 from J; bases not matched to a gene: 7. The CDR3 consists of 14 residues. Here the CDR3 reads CASILETGGTEAFF. DNA of the CDR3: TGTGCCAGCATCCTGGAGACAGGGGGCACTGAAGCTTTCTTT.

The count of this clone is one. This chain joins TRBV19 and TRBJ2-7; TRBD1 aligns across 8 bases. The CDR3 is 16 amino acids. Per germline, CDR1 LNHDA and CDR2 SQIVND (reference sequence). Losses at the gene ends were 6 bases for V and 3 bases for J; bases not matched to a gene: 13. CDR3 amino acids: CASSPLGQGRGYEQYF. CDR3 sequence (DNA): TGTGCCAGTAGCCCCCTAGGACAGGGAAGAGGCTACGAGCAGTACTTC.

This chain connects TRBV5-4 to TRBJ2-2; the D gene is possibly TRBD2 (5 bases). Trimming removed 4 bases from V and 1 base from J, with 8 bases in between. Per germline, CDR1 SGHNT and CDR2 YYREEE (reference sequence). This CDR3 region has 14 residues. The chain's CDR3 is CASSPDWNTGELFF. In DNA, the CDR3 is TGTGCCAGCAGCCCGGACTGGAACACCGGGGAGCTGTTTTTT.

The chain is built from TRBV7-2 and TRBJ1-3; D is uncertain. Trimming pared 11 bases from V and 1 base from J, leaving 9 bases between. The CDR3 runs to 12 residues. Germline V lookup: CDR1 SGHTA, CDR2 FQGNSA. DNA of the CDR3: TGTGCCTCCCAGCGATCTGGAAACACCATATATTTT. This codes for CASQRSGNTIYF. Filled out from reference TRBV7-2 and TRBJ1-3, the complete variable domain reads GAGVSQSPSNKVTEKGKDVELRCDPISGHTALYWYRQSLGQGLEFLIYFQGNSAPDKSGLPSDRFSAERTGGSVSTLTIQRTQQEDSAVYLCASQRSGNTIYFGEGSWLTVV.

This chain connects TRBV30 to TRBJ2-7; TRBD2 aligns across 7 bases. Germline V gives CDR1 GTSNPN, CDR2 SVGIG (reference sequence). J gave up 7 bases and V 7 bases, and 16 bases lay outside the gene matches. The CDR3 has 14 amino acids. In nucleotides, the CDR3 is TGTGCCTCCGGGTTGCGGGGGTGGATTTGGGAGCAGTACTTC. Its protein product is CASGLRGWIWEQYF.

The chain links TRBV7-9 to TRBJ1-1, with D tentatively TRBD1 (5 bases). Trimming took off 4 bases at V and 1 base at J, with 13 bases between the two ends. Germline V CDR1 and CDR2: SEHNR, FQNEAQ (reference sequence). This CDR3 comprises 15 residues. The DNA for the CDR3 is TGTGCCAGCAGCTGGGGCGACAGACCGAACACTGAAGCTTTCTTT. It translates to CASSWGDRPNTEAFF.

The chain combines TRBV20-1 with TRBJ1-1; TRBD1 might be the D (5 bases). CDR1 is DFQATT and CDR2 is SNEGSKA in the germline V gene (reference sequence). The CDR3 totals 9 residues. This CDR3 is CRVGQTAFF. CDR3 nucleotides: TGCAGGGTCGGACAAACAGCTTTCTTT.

The chain joins TRBV2 to TRBJ1-2; D is unresolved. Germline-derived CDR1 and CDR2 are SNHLY and FYNNEI. The CDR3 length is 14 residues. The V gene lost 3 bases and the J gene lost 2 bases, with 10 bases spanning the gap. The CDR3 loop reads CASSDRTANYGYTF. CDR3 in DNA: TGTGCCAGCAGTGATCGAACGGCGAACTATGGCTACACCTTC.

This chain links TRBV7-2 with TRBJ1-1; D is possibly TRBD1 (6 bases). Germline V gene lookup returns CDR1 SGHTA and CDR2 FQGNSA. The CDR3 consists of 13 residues. Trimming cost V 6 bases and J 4 bases, with 12 bases left between them. The CDR3 loop is CASSLTGSTEAFF. The CDR3 coding sequence is TGTGCCAGCAGTCTCACAGGGAGCACTGAAGCTTTCTTT.

The J gene is TRBJ2-3, the V gene TRBV28; TRBD2 aligns across 10 bases. Trimming cost V 5 bases and J 2 bases; bases outside gene matches: 10. The germline gives CDR1 MDHEN, CDR2 SYDVKM. The CDR3 loop spans 17 amino acids. In DNA, the CDR3 is TGTGCCAGCAGTCTCGACCTCCTAGCGGGGGCCACAGATACGCAGTATTTT. Translation: CASSLDLLAGATDTQYF.

This chain links TRBV19 with TRBJ1-5; TRBD1 agrees at 7 bases. Germline V CDR1 and CDR2: LNHDA, SQIVND (reference sequence). The V segment lost 6 bases and the J segment 0 bases; nucleotides outside the gene matches: 11. CDR3 length equals 17 residues. The CDR3 loop reads CASRHYRGPRSNQPQHF. The DNA of the CDR3 is TGTGCCAGTAGACATTACAGGGGACCGCGTAGCAATCAGCCCCAGCATTTT.

The chain recombines TRBV19 with TRBJ1-4; the match to TRBD1 covers 7 bases. After removal of 3 bases from V and 2 bases from J, the junction contained 6 bases not matched to a gene. Looked up from germline, CDR1 is LNHDA and CDR2 is SQIVND (reference sequence). CDR3 length: 16 amino acids. The CDR3 sequence is CASSMGQPGTNEKLFF. CDR3 in DNA: TGTGCCAGTAGTATGGGACAGCCTGGCACTAATGAAAAACTGTTTTTT.

V and J are TRBV28 and TRBJ2-1, with D unresolved. The germline CDR1 and CDR2 sequences are MDHEN and SYDVKM. V was trimmed by 5 bases and J by 4 bases, leaving 9 bases between them. The CDR3 covers 13 residues. This CDR3 is CASSADGYNEQFF. CDR3 sequence (DNA): TGTGCCAGCAGTGCGGACGGTTACAATGAGCAGTTCTTC.

The rearrangement uses TRBV25-1 and TRBJ1-4, with TRBD1 matching over 8 bases. The CDR3 totals 17 residues. Germline values: CDR1 MGHDK, CDR2 SYGVNS. V was clipped by 2 bases and J by 7 bases; unmatched bases: 12. Written as DNA, the CDR3 is TGTGCCAGCAGTGAACTCACCGGGACAGGCAGGGGTGAAAAACTGTTTTTT. Protein sequence: CASSELTGTGRGEKLFF.

This clone is medium-sized in the sample. The genes are TRBV10-3 and TRBJ2-7; D is perhaps TRBD1 (6 bases). The V end lost 3 bases, the J end lost 5 bases, and 14 bases lay between the germline ends. The CDR3 contains 14 residues. Germline V gives CDR1 ENHRY, CDR2 SYGVKD. This CDR3 reads CAISDWGRTHEQYF. CDR3 bases: TGTGCCATCAGTGATTGGGGGCGTACGCACGAGCAGTACTTC.

The chain is built from TRBV30 and TRBJ2-5; D is possibly TRBD1 or TRBD2 (5 bases each). The CDR3 covers 13 residues. Germline CDR1 and CDR2: GTSNPN and SVGIG (reference sequence). V lost 4 bases and J lost 2, with 11 bases in between. Here the CDR3 reads CAWTRGAQETQYF. DNA for the CDR3: TGTGCCTGGACCCGAGGGGCGCAAGAGACCCAGTACTTC.

V is TRBV7-9 and J is TRBJ1-1; D unresolved. Germline CDR1 is SEHNR and CDR2 is FQNEAQ (reference sequence). The CDR3 spans 14 residues. The V gene lost 1 base and the J gene lost 7 bases, with 13 bases spanning the gap. The CDR3 DNA reads TGTGCCAGCAGCTTAGAACAGACTATACTTGAAGCTTTCTTT. This sequence encodes CASSLEQTILEAFF.